The 29 T cell receptor beta chains below all came from one sample that was sequenced in a study of T cells in Graves' hyperthyroidism and ophthalmopathy. RNA transcripts were the template for amplifying TCR beta CDR3 regions. A first-round RT-PCR of the TCR CDR3 used the HTBI primer set. One entry per CDR3 protein, called by TCRdb with MiXCR from the multiplex PCR reads. This repertoire shows 500,000 to 600,000 distinct CDR3 sequences, over 15% found once; its top ten account for about 18%. The specimen was blood. The receptors stem from a woman aged 18-29 years with Graves' hyperthyroidism.

Details on this clonotype: A clone one base away is much larger, so this may be a read error. The J gene is TRBJ1-4, the V gene TRBV5-1; D is unclear. The CDR3 totals 14 residues. Germline V gene sequence: CDR1 SGHRS, CDR2 YFSETQ. CDR3 coding DNA: TGCGCCAGCGGCTTGCTGGGAAGGGAGGGAAAACTGTTTTTT. Translated: CASGLLGREGKLFF.

This clonotype was counted once. The chain couples TRBV25-1 to TRBJ2-2; 9 bases align to TRBD1. The CDR3 runs 17 residues. V lost 3 bases, J lost 0 bases, and 5 bases stayed unmatched. Germline V gene data show CDR1 as MGHDK and CDR2 as SYGVNS. Here the CDR3 reads CASSDPGTGTNTGELFF. CDR3 coding DNA: TGTGCCAGCAGTGACCCTGGGACAGGGACGAACACCGGGGAGCTGTTTTTT.

V gene TRBV7-2 combines with J gene TRBJ1-1, with D uncertain. Trimming left V 5 bases short and J 1 base short, with 14 bases between. The CDR3 is 15 residues long. CDR1 is SGHTA and CDR2 is FQGNSA in the germline V gene. DNA for the CDR3: TGTGCCAGCAGCCCCGGGGTCAAGGCGAACACTGAAGCTTTCTTT. Encoded protein: CASSPGVKANTEAFF. Using reference TRBV7-2 and TRBJ1-1 for the parts outside the CDR3, the full variable domain is GAGVSQSPSNKVTEKGKDVELRCDPISGHTALYWYRQSLGQGLEFLIYFQGNSAPDKSGLPSDRFSAERTGGSVSTLTIQRTQQEDSAVYLCASSPGVKANTEAFFGQGTRLTVV.

V usage is TRBV12-3 or TRBV12-4 and J usage is TRBJ2-1; a weak D match, TRBD2 (5 bases). The CDR3 totals 14 residues. V dropped 0 bases and J dropped 5 bases, with 8 bases sitting between them. The CDR3 coding sequence is TGTGCCAGCAGTTTAGCGGGAGTTGACAATGAGCAGTTCTTC. Protein product: CASSLAGVDNEQFF.

As to this clonotype: An end of the junction does not agree with germline; a read error may underlie this. This rearrangement joins TRBV5-1 to TRBJ2-5; the D gene is possibly TRBD2 (6 bases). This CDR3 contains 18 residues. Germline assignment: CDR1 SGHRS and CDR2 YFSETQ. This CDR3 reads CASSPKGLAGPDQETQYF. The CDR3 DNA is TGTGCCAGCAGCCCAAAAGGTTTGGCGGGGCCGGATCAAGAGACCCAGTACTTC.

This clonotype was recorded many times. In nucleotides, the CDR3 is TGCAGTGCGCCTCTAGCGGGGGACACAGATACGCAGTATTTT. This sequence encodes CSAPLAGDTDTQYF. The chain links TRBV20-1 to TRBJ2-3; 10 nucleotides line up with TRBD2. The CDR3 has 14 amino acids. Germline V gives CDR1 DFQATT, CDR2 SNEGSKA (reference sequence). The J segment lost 2 bases and the V segment lost 6 bases, leaving 5 bases of the junction unmatched.

In this sample, this clonotype turned up a few times. The J gene is TRBJ1-3, the V gene TRBV20-1, with D unresolved. Trimming took off 3 bases at V and 0 bases at J, with 12 bases between the two ends. The CDR3 covers 15 residues. In germline, CDR1 is DFQATT, CDR2 SNEGSKA (reference sequence). CDR3: CSASPQANSGNTIYF. CDR3 DNA sequence: TGCAGTGCTAGCCCCCAGGCGAACTCTGGAAACACCATATATTTT.

In its sample, this clonotype was seen a few times. The rearrangement joins TRBV20-1 to TRBJ1-5; the D gene is possibly TRBD1 (5 bases). Trimming pared 5 bases from V and 0 bases from J, leaving 14 bases between. The germline CDR1 and CDR2 sequences are DFQATT and SNEGSKA (reference sequence). The CDR3 has 15 residues. CDR3 nucleotide sequence: TGCAGTGCTTATGACAGATCCTATAGCAATCAGCCCCAGCATTTT. This codes for CSAYDRSYSNQPQHF.

In this sample, this clonotype turned up once. The CDR3 DNA is TGTGCCAGCAGTGATTCGAAAGGGACTAGTGTAGGGAGGGCCAAAAACATTCAGTACTTC. This gives the protein CASSDSKGTSVGRAKNIQYF. The rearrangement joins TRBV6-4 to TRBJ2-4; TRBD2 agrees at 8 bases. The V gene end was trimmed by 3 bases and the J gene end by 1 base; junction bases not matched to a gene: 17. The CDR3 is 20 residues long. CDR1 and CDR2 (germline): MRHNA, SNTAGT.

This clonotype was seen ten or more times. The V gene is TRBV20-1, the J gene TRBJ2-7, with a tentative D call TRBD1 (5 bases). V shed 3 bases and J shed 1 base, with 10 bases lying between them. The germline CDR1 and CDR2 sequences are DFQATT and SNEGSKA (reference sequence). CDR3 length: 13 residues. CDR3 DNA: TGCAGTGCTAGCGTGACAGTTTCCTACGAGCAGTACTTC. Translated, it gives CSASVTVSYEQYF.

This clonotype was recorded many times. The chain uses TRBV6-1 and TRBJ2-5, with 9 bases aligning to TRBD1. From germline, CDR1 is MNHNS and CDR2 SASEGT. The CDR3 covers 15 residues. J was trimmed by 4 bases and V by 7 bases; bases with no gene match: 10. The CDR3 sequence: CASTTGTGSGETQYF. The CDR3 coding sequence is TGTGCCAGCACCACCGGGACAGGGTCTGGAGAGACCCAGTACTTC.

This clonotype has a handful of counts. The gene calls are TRBV12-3 or TRBV12-4 and TRBJ1-2; TRBD1 might be the D (6 bases). The CDR3 has 15 residues. The V end was cut by 8 bases, the J end by 5 bases, with 21 bases between. CDR3 nucleotides: TGTGCCAGCGGCCCTCGAACCGGGACATATTATGGCTACACCTTC. This gives the protein CASGPRTGTYYGYTF.

There are a few counts of this clonotype. The V call is TRBV3-1, the J call TRBJ2-3, with 9 bases fitting TRBD2. Germline-derived CDR1 and CDR2 are LGHDT and YNNKEL (reference sequence). The CDR3 totals 17 residues. V shed 2 bases and J 1 base; nucleotides not matched to a gene: 7. The CDR3 sequence: CASSQQLAGVRTDTQYF. In DNA form, the CDR3 reads TGTGCCAGCAGCCAACAATTAGCGGGGGTGCGCACAGATACGCAGTATTTT.

The genes are TRBV6-2 or TRBV6-3 and TRBJ2-1; perhaps TRBD2 as D (5 bases). The CDR3 sequence is 17 residues long. Trimming stripped 5 bases from V and 8 bases from J, with 25 bases between. CDR1 and CDR2 (germline): MNHEY, SVGEGT. The CDR3 region is CASSKGRVERGSDEQFF. The CDR3 DNA reads as TGTGCCAGCAGTAAAGGGCGGGTGGAACGAGGGTCGGATGAGCAGTTCTTC.

This clonotype came up a few times. The chain links TRBV5-1 to TRBJ2-2, with 11 positions matching TRBD2. The CDR3 covers 19 residues. The germline V gene encodes CDR1 SGHRS and CDR2 YFSETQ. V shed 4 bases, J shed 1 base, and the junction held 12 bases outside the gene matches. Here the CDR3 DNA reads TGCGCCAGCAGCGTCAGACCGGGACTAGCGGAGCTGAACACCGGGGAGCTGTTTTTT. Protein sequence: CASSVRPGLAELNTGELFF.

This clonotype was detected only a few times. The chain couples TRBV20-1 to TRBJ2-4; the match to TRBD1 covers 7 bases. The CDR3 contains 14 residues. Germline CDR1 is DFQATT and CDR2 is SNEGSKA (reference sequence). V gave up 5 bases and J gave up 2 bases; unmatched junction bases: 6. CDR3 bases: TGCAGTGCTTCCACAGGGGCTTCCAAAAACATTCAGTACTTC. It codes for CSASTGASKNIQYF.

Many counts were recorded for this clonotype. J is TRBJ2-1 and V is TRBV12-3 or TRBV12-4; D ambiguous. Trimming took 8 bases from V and 6 from J, leaving 14 bases between them. This CDR3 has 13 residues. CDR3: CASRFRRANEQFF. The CDR3 DNA reads TGTGCCAGCCGGTTTAGACGGGCCAATGAGCAGTTCTTC.

The chain joins TRBV14 to TRBJ2-7, with D tentatively TRBD1 or TRBD2 (6 bases each). V was pared by 0 bases and J by 2 bases, with 20 bases between. This CDR3 has 18 amino acids. Germline CDR1 reads SGHDN; CDR2 reads FVKESK. CDR3 sequence: CASSQEGGIRAETYEQYF. The CDR3 DNA follows: TGTGCCAGCAGCCAAGAAGGGGGGATTAGGGCGGAAACCTACGAGCAGTACTTC.

This clonotype was seen at least ten times. This chain joins TRBV6-5 and TRBJ1-5, with D perhaps TRBD1 (5 bases). Between the trimmed V and J ends, which lost 2 bases and 5 bases, there was a span of 10 bases. CDR3 length: 14 residues. Germline assignment: CDR1 MNHEY and CDR2 SVGAGI. The CDR3 sequence: CASSYGRGYQPQHF. DNA for the CDR3: TGTGCCAGCAGTTACGGGAGGGGTTATCAGCCCCAGCATTTT.

There are many counts of this clonotype. J is TRBJ2-5 and V is TRBV3-1, with D maybe TRBD1 (7 bases). Per germline, CDR1 LGHDT and CDR2 YNNKEL (reference sequence). This CDR3 spans 14 amino acids. Trimming cost V 1 base and J 5 bases, with 11 bases left between them. CDR3: CASSQVPGGETQYF. CDR3 bases: TGTGCCAGCAGCCAAGTGCCAGGGGGGGAGACCCAGTACTTC.

The chain combines TRBV2 with TRBJ2-5; 10 bases match TRBD2. V was clipped by 4 bases and J by 1 base; unmatched bases: 12. The germline CDR1 and CDR2 sequences are SNHLY and FYNNEI. The CDR3 totals 18 residues. CDR3 in amino acids: CASSAPGLASKFQETQYF. For the CDR3, the DNA is TGTGCCAGCAGTGCCCCGGGACTAGCGTCTAAGTTCCAAGAGACCCAGTACTTC.

This chain links TRBV20-1 with TRBJ2-3; 12 nucleotides align to TRBD2. J lost 2 bases, V lost 6 bases, and 18 bases had no gene match. Germline loops: CDR1 DFQATT, CDR2 SNEGSKA (reference sequence). CDR3 length: 19 residues. The CDR3 DNA is TGCAGTGCCCGTGGCCTAGCGGGGGGGGCACGTATCCACACAGATACGCAGTATTTT. Its translation is CSARGLAGGARIHTDTQYF.

There are a few counts of this clonotype. The chain uses TRBV19 and TRBJ2-7; 7 bases line up with TRBD1. The junction had 9 bases not matched to a gene; V was cut back by 10 bases and J by 0 bases. CDR1 is LNHDA, CDR2 SQIVND, per germline (reference sequence). The CDR3 is 14 residues long. The CDR3 nucleotides read TGTGCCACTGCCGTAGGGACAGCCTCCTACGAGCAGTACTTC. This sequence encodes CATAVGTASYEQYF.

J is TRBJ2-3 and V is TRBV7-9; D may be TRBD2 (6 bases). Germline CDR1 is SEHNR and CDR2 is FQNEAQ (reference sequence). The CDR3 covers 19 residues. The V end lost 4 bases, the J end lost 5 bases, and 28 bases lay between the germline ends. CDR3 sequence: CASSSPYPPEAGAEDTQYF. The CDR3, as DNA: TGTGCCAGCAGCTCCCCCTACCCCCCGGAAGCGGGCGCGGAAGATACGCAGTATTTT.

This clonotype was counted many times. The chain links TRBV12-3 or TRBV12-4 to TRBJ2-3; TRBD2 matches 8 bases. The CDR3 extends over 16 amino acids. V was clipped by 2 bases and J by 2 bases; unmatched bases: 6. This chain's CDR3 is CASSLFAGGSTDTQYF. The DNA of the CDR3 is TGTGCCAGCAGTTTATTTGCGGGGGGTTCCACAGATACGCAGTATTTT.

As DNA, the CDR3 is TGTGCCAGCAGCCGTACTACCGAGCAGTTCTTC. Its translation is CASSRTTEQFF. The chain has TRBV11-2 and TRBJ2-1; D is undetermined. The CDR3 has 11 residues. V was cut by 5 bases and J by 10 bases, with 9 bases left in between. Germline V CDR1 and CDR2: SGHAT, FQNNGV.

This clonotype has just a few counts. This clone may be a read error of a much larger clone one base away. V usage is TRBV12-3 or TRBV12-4 and J usage is TRBJ2-1; tentatively, D is TRBD1 or TRBD2 (7 bases each). CDR3 length equals 17 residues. V was pared by 5 bases and J by 5 bases, with 22 bases between. CDR3 sequence (DNA): TGTGCCAGCAGTCCGCCGACAGGGAGGGAGTCCCACAATGAGCAGTTCTTC. Encoded protein: CASSPPTGRESHNEQFF.

This clonotype was found many times. The chain joins TRBV11-2 to TRBJ2-7, with D possibly being TRBD2 (5 bases). Trimming removed 5 bases from V and 2 bases from J, with 10 bases in between. Germline V gene lookup returns CDR1 SGHAT and CDR2 FQNNGV. The CDR3 length is 13 residues. In nucleotides, the CDR3 is TGTGCCAGCAGCCGCCCCGGGGCCTACGAGCAGTACTTC. It yields the protein CASSRPGAYEQYF. Drawing the rest from reference TRBV11-2 and TRBJ2-7, the complete variable domain is EAGVAQSPRYKIIEKRQSVAFWCNPISGHATLYWYQQILGQGPKLLIQFQNNGVVDDSQLPKDRFSAERLKGVDSTLKIQPAKLEDSAVYLCASSRPGAYEQYFGPGTRLTVT.

In this sample, this clonotype turned up many times. This chain uses TRBV20-1 with TRBJ2-3; 8 nucleotides match TRBD2. The CDR3 spans 17 residues. V gave up 0 bases and J gave up 2 bases; unmatched junction bases: 10. In germline, CDR1 is DFQATT, CDR2 SNEGSKA (reference sequence). DNA for the CDR3: TGCAGTGCTAGAGATTCCACACGAGCGGGAGTCACAGATACGCAGTATTTT. It is translated as CSARDSTRAGVTDTQYF.